This T cell receptor (beta chain) was captured by sequencing in a study of blood T cells in healthy people across ages. In germline, CDR1 is MGHRA, CDR2 YSYEKL. The CDR3 sequence is 15 residues long. Trimming left V 3 bases short and J 0 bases short, with 9 bases between. It was with a sample-barcoded 5' primer and a J-beta primer mix that a second PCR of about 6 to 12 cycles was run. MiXCR, run by TCRdb on the 5' RACE reads, gives a single entry per CDR3 protein. The table has 1,500,000 or so distinct CDR3 sequences, approximately 60% seen once. Researchers report isolating at least 6 million PBMCs per sample.

This sequence joins TRBV4-1 and TRBJ2-1; no firm D call. Sequencing was performed on blood. The sequence came from a man between 18 and 35 years old in good health. The CDR3 bases are TGCGCCAGCAGCCAGCACATCCGCTCCTACAATGAGCAGTTCTTC. Amino acid sequence: CASSQHIRSYNEQFF.